These T cell receptor beta chains were read from a single sample in a study of Graves' ophthalmopathy and Graves' hyperthyroidism. TCRdb re-called the multiplex PCR reads with MiXCR, one entry per CDR3 protein. The top ten hold around 5.5% of the sample, which has around 170,000 distinct CDR3 sequences, approximately 40% seen once. The sequenced material came from peripheral blood. The receptors come from a woman between 40 and 50 years old with Graves' ophthalmopathy. Both conserved end residues are trimmed from each CDR3. D genes are given only for firm matches.

SALRAPANYGYT	TRBJ1-2	-	TRBV20-1
ASRVAGLATEAF	TRBJ1-1	-	TRBV28
ASSLGGDPSQETQY	TRBJ2-5	-	TRBV7-9
ASSGRDYGYT	TRBJ1-2	-	TRBV3-1
ASSYSGRITSGQETQY	TRBJ2-5	TRBD2	TRBV6-5
AWTAPGTGGTEAF	TRBJ1-1	TRBD1	TRBV30
ASSSGQVGNTIY	TRBJ1-3	TRBD1	TRBV5-1
ASSPWTDKETQY	TRBJ2-5	-	TRBV3-1
ASSGGDWNYGYT	TRBJ1-2	-	TRBV3-1
ASSPFGQGKNIQY	TRBJ2-4	TRBD1	TRBV27
ASSLGRTALY	TRBJ1-2	-	TRBV28
ASRPEGGAVAF	TRBJ1-1	-	TRBV6-2/TRBV6-3
ASSLGPYRAQH	TRBJ1-5	-	TRBV27
ATSTEAF	TRBJ1-1	-	TRBV24-1
ASSFLNTGELF	TRBJ2-2	-	TRBV28
SHIPGI	TRBJ1-2	-	TRBV29-1
ASSPGGGTTGELF	TRBJ2-2	TRBD1	TRBV7-3
AWSWDGLNTEAF	TRBJ1-1	-	TRBV30
ASSEAMGTTQETQY	TRBJ2-5	-	TRBV6-1
ASSQRQAWTEAF	TRBJ1-1	-	TRBV3-1
SVELAGGSGSEQY	TRBJ2-7	TRBD2	TRBV29-1
ASSTTGTGVQYEQY	TRBJ2-7	TRBD1	TRBV6-1
ASSRQDGAGELF	TRBJ2-2	-	TRBV14